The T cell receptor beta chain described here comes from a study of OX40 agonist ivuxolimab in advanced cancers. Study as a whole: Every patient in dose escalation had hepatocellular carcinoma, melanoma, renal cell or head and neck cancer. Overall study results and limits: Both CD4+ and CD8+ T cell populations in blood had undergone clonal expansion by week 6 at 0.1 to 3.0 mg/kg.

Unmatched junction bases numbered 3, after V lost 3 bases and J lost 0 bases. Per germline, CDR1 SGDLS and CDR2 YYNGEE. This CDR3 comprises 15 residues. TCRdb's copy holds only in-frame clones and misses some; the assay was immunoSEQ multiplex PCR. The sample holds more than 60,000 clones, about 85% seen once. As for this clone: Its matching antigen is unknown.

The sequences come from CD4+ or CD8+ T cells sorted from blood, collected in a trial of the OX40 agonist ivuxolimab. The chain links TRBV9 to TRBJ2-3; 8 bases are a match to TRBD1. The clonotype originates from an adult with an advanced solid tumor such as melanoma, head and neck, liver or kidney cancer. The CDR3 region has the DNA TGTGCCAGCAGCGCACAGGGGGAGAGCACAGATACGCAGTATTTT. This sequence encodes CASSAQGESTDTQYF.